A selection of T cell receptor beta chains follows, all from one sample in a study of OX40 agonist ivuxolimab in advanced cancers. Assay: immunoSEQ multiplex PCR; the TCRdb copy retains only in-frame clones and omits some. The sample lists tens of thousands of clones, about 94% occurring once. Sequencing used CD4+ or CD8+ T cells sorted from blood, obtained in a trial of the OX40 agonist ivuxolimab. Receptors were obtained from an adult with an advanced solid tumor such as melanoma, head and neck, liver or kidney cancer. CDR3s include the opening cysteine and the closing phenylalanine or tryptophan. The order of the fields is J gene, D gene, clone size, V gene, CDR3 protein, CDR3 DNA. D genes are given only for firm matches. The size of a clone is reported for some rows only, either as once, few or many, or as a class for expanded clones.

TRBJ1-1 | . | once | TRBV19 | CASSAKGGLNTEAFF | TGTGCCAGTAGTGCTAAGGGGGGTTTGAACACTGAAGCTTTCTTT
TRBJ1-1 | . | once | TRBV9 | CASSNIGDEAFF | TGTGCCAGCAGCAACATTGGTGATGAAGCTTTCTTT
TRBJ2-1 | . | . | TRBV29-1 | CSIPSGPSSYNEQFF | TGCAGCATCCCGAGCGGGCCGAGCTCCTACAATGAGCAGTTCTTC
TRBJ2-1 | TRBD2 | . | TRBV13 | CASSLAGGPVGEQFF | TGTGCCAGCAGCCTAGCGGGAGGGCCGGTTGGTGAGCAGTTCTTC
TRBJ2-7 | TRBD2 | . | TRBV7-6 | CASSLLAEASYEQYF | TGTGCCAGCAGCTTACTAGCGGAGGCCTCCTACGAGCAGTACTTC
TRBJ1-5 | . | . | TRBV6-5 | CASSDSDSNQPQHF | TGTGCCAGCAGTGACAGCGATAGCAATCAGCCCCAGCATTTT
TRBJ2-7 | . | . | TRBV10-3 | CAISETPGSYEQYF | TGTGCCATCAGTGAGACCCCAGGTAGCTACGAGCAGTACTTC
TRBJ2-1 | . | . | TRBV7-9 | CASSLVRGDEQFF | TGTGCCAGCAGCTTAGTGCGGGGAGATGAGCAGTTCTTC
TRBJ1-5 | . | . | TRBV6-1 | CASTLNSNQPQHF | TGTGCCAGCACCCTCAATAGCAATCAGCCCCAGCATTTT
TRBJ1-1 | . | . | TRBV29-1 | CSVEDARGGTEAFF | TGCAGCGTTGAAGATGCCCGGGGGGGCACTGAAGCTTTCTTT
TRBJ2-7 | . | . | TRBV6-1 | CASSEERATMISYEQYF | TGTGCCAGCAGCGAAGAAAGGGCAACGATGATATCCTACGAGCAGTACTTC
TRBJ1-4 | . | once | TRBV28 | CASSQPRQEGLEKLFF | TGTGCCAGCAGTCAGCCGAGACAGGAAGGTCTGGAAAAACTGTTTTTT
TRBJ2-7 | TRBD2 | . | TRBV13 | CASGTPGLAGGPGEQYF | TGTGCCAGCGGAACTCCGGGACTAGCGGGAGGGCCGGGTGAGCAGTACTTC
TRBJ2-7 | . | . | TRBV28 | CASSLQGRTYEQYF | TGTGCCAGCAGTTTACAGGGGCGAACCTACGAGCAGTACTTC
TRBJ2-1 | TRBD1 | . | TRBV30 | CAWNPGQGARNEQFF | TGTGCCTGGAACCCCGGACAGGGGGCGAGGAATGAGCAGTTCTTC
TRBJ2-7 | . | . | TRBV5-4 | CASSHFSYEQYF | TGTGCCAGCAGCCATTTTTCCTACGAGCAGTACTTC
TRBJ1-5 | . | . | TRBV5-8 | CASSGPGSYSNQPQHF | TGTGCCAGCAGCGGCCCCGGAAGCTATAGCAATCAGCCCCAGCATTTT
TRBJ2-3 | TRBD1 | . | TRBV25-1 | CASSELSGDRGQDTQYF | TGTGCCAGCAGTGAGCTCTCTGGGGACAGGGGGCAAGATACGCAGTATTTT
TRBJ2-7 | . | . | TRBV9 | CASSAGHPSYEQYF | TGTGCCAGCAGCGCGGGACATCCGTCCTACGAGCAGTACTTC
TRBJ2-1 | TRBD2 | once | TRBV28 | CASSLGGANNEQFF | TGTGCCAGCAGTTTGGGAGGGGCCAACAATGAGCAGTTCTTC
TRBJ2-1 | TRBD1 | . | TRBV6-6 | CASSTGTEFYNEQFF | TGTGCCAGCAGCACCGGGACAGAGTTCTACAATGAGCAGTTCTTC
TRBJ2-2 | TRBD1 | . | TRBV29-1 | CSVTGGGRELFF | TGCAGCGTCACAGGGGGTGGTCGGGAGCTGTTTTTT
TRBJ1-3 | . | . | TRBV19 | CASTSVRGSGNTIYF | .
TRBJ2-3 | TRBD2 | once | TRBV4-2 | CASSASGTSGADTQYF | TGTGCCAGCAGCGCATCCGGGACTAGCGGGGCGGATACGCAGTATTTT
TRBJ2-6 | . | . | TRBV4-3 | CASSGSGSGANVLTF | TGCGCCAGCAGCGGGAGCGGCTCTGGGGCCAACGTCCTGACTTTC
TRBJ2-7 | . | once | TRBV19 | CASSINPDYEQYF | TGTGCCAGTAGTATAAATCCTGACTACGAGCAGTACTTC
TRBJ2-2 | . | . | TRBV6-1 | CASKSGALSTGELFF | TGTGCCAGCAAGTCAGGGGCCCTAAGCACTGGGGAGCTGTTTTTT
TRBJ1-1 | . | . | TRBV4-3 | CASSQGLEAFF | TGCGCCAGCAGCCAAGGATTAGAAGCTTTCTTT
TRBJ1-2 | . | . | TRBV6-5 | CASRTANYGYTF | TGTGCCAGCAGGACAGCCAACTATGGCTACACCTTC
TRBJ2-6 | . | . | TRBV4-3 | CASSQGTSGANVLTF | TGCGCCAGCAGCCAAGGGACATCTGGGGCCAACGTCCTGACTTTC
TRBJ1-4 | . | . | TRBV7-9 | CASSPGGGREKLFF | TGTGCCAGCAGCCCGGGGGGCGGGAGAGAAAAACTGTTTTTT
TRBJ1-2 | . | . | TRBV7-8 | CASSLSVAYGYTF | TGTGCCAGCAGCTTATCGGTGGCCTATGGCTACACCTTC
TRBJ2-1 | . | . | TRBV7-3 | CASSLIRGVNNEQFF | TGTGCCAGCAGCTTAATTCGCGGGGTCAACAATGAGCAGTTCTTC
TRBJ2-3 | . | . | TRBV19 | CASKRGDTDTQYF | TGTGCCAGTAAAAGGGGAGACACAGATACGCAGTATTTT
TRBJ2-7 | . | . | TRBV6-5 | CATGGSLGYEQYF | TGTGCCACCGGGGGTAGTCTGGGCTACGAGCAGTACTTC
TRBJ2-1 | TRBD2 | . | TRBV9 | CARPGLAGNEQFF | TGTGCCAGGCCTGGACTAGCGGGCAATGAGCAGTTCTTC
TRBJ2-7 | . | . | TRBV28 | CASNGDRRIYEQYF | TGTGCCAGCAACGGCGACAGGCGAATCTACGAGCAGTACTTC
TRBJ2-5 | TRBD2 | . | TRBV19 | CASSTRTGTSGRSGETQYF | TGTGCCAGTAGTACCCGGACCGGGACTAGCGGGAGATCGGGGGAGACCCAGTACTTC
TRBJ2-1 | TRBD2 | . | TRBV7-8 | CASSFGREPYNEQFF | TGTGCCAGCAGCTTTGGGAGGGAACCCTACAATGAGCAGTTCTTC
TRBJ2-2 | . | . | TRBV9 | CASSVVGTGTGELFF | TGTGCCAGCAGCGTAGTCGGGACGGGCACCGGGGAGCTGTTTTTT
TRBJ2-3 | . | . | TRBV6-4 | CASSPSSGATDTQYF | TGTGCCAGCAGTCCCTCTTCGGGTGCCACAGATACGCAGTATTTT
TRBJ1-2 | . | . | TRBV30 | CAWSSGHSLYGYTF | TGTGCCTGGAGTTCGGGACACTCTCTTTATGGCTACACCTTC
TRBJ2-1 | TRBD2 | . | TRBV9 | CASSEAGLNWNEQFF | TGTGCCAGCAGCGAAGCGGGACTAAATTGGAATGAGCAGTTCTTC
TRBJ1-2 | . | . | TRBV2 | CASSERTVLGGYTF | TGTGCCAGCAGTGAAAGGACGGTTCTAGGGGGCTACACCTTC
TRBJ2-1 | TRBD2 | . | TRBV28 | CASSGSGSRPFF | TGTGCCAGCAGTGGTAGCGGGAGTCGTCCGTTCTTC
TRBJ2-3 | . | . | TRBV7-8 | CASSLGALAGTTDTQYF | TGTGCCAGCAGCTTAGGAGCCCTAGCTGGTACCACAGATACGCAGTATTTT
TRBJ2-7 | . | . | TRBV6-5 | CASSYSTGSGYEQYF | TGTGCCAGCAGTTACTCGACGGGTAGCGGCTACGAGCAGTACTTC
TRBJ2-1 | TRBD2 | . | TRBV27 | CASSSLAGKVDNEQFF | TGTGCCAGCAGTTCACTAGCGGGAAAGGTGGACAATGAGCAGTTCTTC
TRBJ2-3 | TRBD2 | . | TRBV9 | CASSVAGTSGPTDTQYF | TGTGCCAGCAGCGTAGCCGGGACTAGCGGGCCCACAGATACGCAGTATTTT